The 29 T cell receptor beta chains listed next were all sequenced from one sample in a study of blood T cell repertoires in COVID-19. Sequencing was performed with immunoSEQ multiplex PCR; in TCRdb, only in-frame clones are kept and a portion is missing. Altogether 100,000 to 150,000 clones are present, nearly 90% being singletons, with the ten largest covering about 1.2%. The sequenced material came from peripheral blood. These receptors all come from a woman aged 80 or older with acute or convalescent COVID-19.

The chain has TRBV7-9 and TRBJ1-1; D is unclear. The germline V gene has CDR1 SEHNR and CDR2 FQNEAQ (reference sequence). Trimming removed 2 bases from V and 0 bases from J, with 4 bases in between. CDR3 length equals 13 residues. Written as DNA, the CDR3 is TGTGCCAGCAGCTTACAGGTGAACACTGAAGCTTTCTTT. Translated: CASSLQVNTEAFF.

The V gene is TRBV24-1, the J gene TRBJ1-2; D remains ambiguous. V lost 1 base and J lost 6, with 5 bases in between. This CDR3 comprises 12 residues. Germline CDR1 reads KGHDR; CDR2 reads SFDVKD. The CDR3 loop reads CATSDFQNGYTF. DNA of the CDR3: TGTGCCACCAGTGATTTCCAAAATGGCTACACCTTC.

The chain couples TRBV15 to TRBJ2-6, with 8 nucleotides matching TRBD1. The J segment lost 1 base and the V segment lost 1 base, leaving 6 bases of the junction unmatched. The CDR3 length is 18 residues. The germline V gene has CDR1 LNHNV and CDR2 YYDKDF (reference sequence). The CDR3 spells CATSRGTGKFSGANVLTF. CDR3 DNA: TGTGCCACCAGCAGAGGGACAGGGAAATTTTCTGGGGCCAACGTCCTGACTTTC.

V gene TRBV7-2 combines with J gene TRBJ2-7; 11 bases align to TRBD1. Germline CDR1 reads SGHTA; CDR2 reads FQGNSA. The CDR3 is made up of 14 amino acids. J was trimmed by 5 bases and V by 5 bases; bases with no gene match: 5. The CDR3 spells CASSADRGPHEQYF. DNA of the CDR3: TGTGCCAGCAGCGCGGACAGGGGGCCCCACGAGCAGTACTTC.

V and J are TRBV10-1 and TRBJ2-3; 11 bases are a match to TRBD2. The CDR3 spans 15 residues. Germline-derived CDR1 and CDR2 are WNHNN and SYGVQD (reference sequence). J gave up 4 bases and V 6 bases, and 6 bases lay outside the gene matches. CDR3 region: CASRDSGRASDTQYF. In DNA, the CDR3 is TGCGCCAGCAGGGATAGCGGGAGGGCCTCAGATACGCAGTATTTT.

This clone was observed once. One end of the junction fails to match germline, which may point to a read error. This chain connects TRBV19 to TRBJ2-3, with a possible D match to TRBD1 (6 bases). CDR1 LNHDA and CDR2 SQIVND come from the germline V gene (reference sequence). The CDR3 is made up of 15 amino acids. In nucleotides, the CDR3 is TGTGCCAGTAGTATAGCTTCCAGGGGCACTGATACGCAGTATTTT. Amino acid sequence: CASSIASRGTDTQYF.

The genes are TRBV24-1 and TRBJ2-1; 11 bases map to TRBD2. The CDR3 runs 14 residues. The ends lost 9 bases at V and 4 bases at J; junction bases unmatched: 4. Per the germline V gene, CDR1 is KGHDR and CDR2 is SFDVKD. CDR3 in DNA: TGTGCCACCGCTGGGACTAGCGGATACAATGAGCAGTTCTTC. It yields the protein CATAGTSGYNEQFF.

This clone has only a few counts. The chain's CDR3 is CASSRDSTGELFF. CDR3 DNA: TGTGCCAGCAGCCGGGACAGCACCGGGGAGCTGTTTTTT. The V call is TRBV7-9, the J call TRBJ2-2; TRBD1 matches at 7 bases. V shed 5 bases, J shed 4 bases, and the junction held 1 base outside the gene matches. CDR1 and CDR2 from the germline V gene are SEHNR and FQNEAQ (reference sequence). This CDR3 comprises 13 residues.

The CDR3 nucleotides read TGTGCCAGCTCACCTGTAATAGGGACTAGCGGGAGTAGCAATGAGCAGTTCTTC. Translation: CASSPVIGTSGSSNEQFF. J is TRBJ2-1 and V is TRBV18, with 14 bases matching TRBD2. Trimming at V came to 3 bases and at J to 6 bases, leaving 10 bases not matched to a gene. CDR1 and CDR2 (germline): KGHSH, LQKENI. The CDR3 length is 18 residues.

V gene TRBV6-5 combines with J gene TRBJ1-6; D perhaps matches TRBD1 (5 bases). V was cut by 7 bases and J by 7 bases, with 11 bases left in between. The CDR3 extends over 13 amino acids. CDR1 is MNHEY, CDR2 SVGAGI, per germline. The CDR3: CASTRPGNSPLHF. The CDR3 DNA reads TGTGCCAGCACCCGTCCAGGGAATTCACCCCTCCACTTT.

This clone was counted between two and nine times. This chain links TRBV5-1 with TRBJ1-2; no clear D gene. Trimming cost V 1 base and J 6 bases, with 16 bases left between them. The CDR3 contains 15 residues. Per the germline V gene, CDR1 is SGHRS and CDR2 is YFSETQ. The CDR3 here is CASSLSLASSNGYTF. DNA of the CDR3: TGCGCCAGCAGCTTGTCGTTGGCCTCGTCGAATGGCTACACCTTC.

The rearrangement uses TRBV6-5 and TRBJ2-7, with D perhaps TRBD2 (5 bases). The CDR3 spans 13 residues. Trimming cost V 6 bases and J 3 bases, with 12 bases left between them. Per the germline V gene, CDR1 is MNHEY and CDR2 is SVGAGI. As DNA, the CDR3 is TGTGCCAGCAGCCCGGAACGGGGCTACGAGCAGTACTTC. Its translation is CASSPERGYEQYF.

This clone showed up just once. The chain joins TRBV6-1 to TRBJ1-3, with D unclear. The germline CDR1 and CDR2 sequences are MNHNS and SASEGT. This CDR3 is 16 amino acids long. Trimming left V 3 bases short and J 1 base short, with 13 bases between. The chain's CDR3 is CASSDSAAPSGNTIYF. CDR3 nucleotide sequence: TGTGCCAGCAGTGATTCCGCGGCACCATCTGGAAACACCATATATTTT.

CDR3 coding DNA: TGTGCCAGCAGGACAGGGGGCAATGAGGAGACCCAGTACTTC. Amino acid sequence: CASRTGGNEETQYF. The chain has TRBV6-1 and TRBJ2-5, with 10 bases identical to TRBD1. This CDR3 region has 14 residues. In germline, CDR1 is MNHNS, CDR2 SASEGT. J lost 5 bases, V lost 6 bases, and 6 bases had no gene match.

The chain couples TRBV9 to TRBJ2-5; D unresolved. Germline CDR1 is SGDLS and CDR2 is YYNGEE. This CDR3 region has 16 residues. The germline V and J ends were trimmed by 0 bases and 2 bases, with 14 bases remaining between them. The CDR3 sequence is CASSVAIMGLQETQYF. The CDR3 DNA is TGTGCCAGCAGCGTAGCGATAATGGGCCTACAAGAGACCCAGTACTTC.

V is TRBV4-1 and J is TRBJ1-4, with a tentative D call TRBD1 (6 bases). Looked up from germline, CDR1 is MGHRA and CDR2 is YSYEKL. The CDR3 extends over 18 amino acids. The V end lost 0 bases, the J end lost 0 bases, and 14 bases lay between the germline ends. CDR3 DNA: TGCGCCAGCAGCCAAGATGTTGGACAGCTTGCAACTAATGAAAAACTGTTTTTT. It yields the protein CASSQDVGQLATNEKLFF.

The chain is built from TRBV5-1 and TRBJ2-3, with a weak D call TRBD1 (6 bases). The CDR3 consists of 14 residues. Germline CDR1 reads SGHRS; CDR2 reads YFSETQ. V gave up 5 bases and J gave up 1 base, with 11 bases separating them. The DNA for the CDR3 is TGCGCCAGCAGTCATGGGGGCCGCACAGATACGCAGTATTTT. Amino acid sequence: CASSHGGRTDTQYF.

The chain couples TRBV3-1 (or the pseudogene TRBV3-2) to TRBJ1-4, with unresolved D. The germline V and J ends were trimmed by 1 base and 13 bases, with 13 bases remaining between them. CDR1 LGHDT and CDR2 YNNKEL come from the germline V gene (reference sequence). The CDR3 is 13 residues long. Here the CDR3 DNA reads TGTGCCAGCAGCCAAGCCCAACACCTAGCACTGTTTTTT. Residues: CASSQAQHLALFF.

The chain couples TRBV27 to TRBJ1-6; D possibly corresponds to TRBD1 (6 bases). CDR3 size: 17 residues. Germline lookup yields CDR1 MNHEY and CDR2 SMNVEV (reference sequence). Trimming pared 3 bases from V and 2 bases from J, leaving 14 bases between. Written as DNA, the CDR3 is TGTGCCAGCAGTTTCAATCCCGGACAGACCTATAATTCACCCCTCCACTTT. It encodes CASSFNPGQTYNSPLHF.

The V call is TRBV7-9, the J call TRBJ1-1; 8 bases are shared with TRBD1. CDR1 is SEHNR and CDR2 is FQNEAQ in the germline V gene (reference sequence). J was trimmed by 1 base and V by 2 bases; bases with no gene match: 6. The CDR3 contains 16 residues. The CDR3 spells CASSLLRGLRNTEAFF. The CDR3 DNA is TGTGCCAGCAGCTTACTCAGGGGGCTACGGAACACTGAAGCTTTCTTT.

This clone was detected only a few times. The chain couples TRBV9 to TRBJ2-1; 7 bases line up with TRBD2. The CDR3 totals 15 residues. V dropped 5 bases and J dropped 6; count of bases not matched to a gene: 11. Germline CDR1 SGDLS, CDR2 YYNGEE. This chain's CDR3 is CASRGGGSISNEQFF. In DNA, the CDR3 is TGTGCCAGCAGAGGCGGCGGGAGTATTTCCAATGAGCAGTTCTTC.

This rearrangement joins TRBV27 to TRBJ2-2, with D unclear. The CDR3 totals 15 residues. V dropped 7 bases and J dropped 0 bases, with 12 bases sitting between them. CDR1 is MNHEY, CDR2 SMNVEV, per germline (reference sequence). DNA of the CDR3: TGTGCCAGCAACCCAGTGGCGGCGAACACCGGGGAGCTGTTTTTT. Protein: CASNPVAANTGELFF.

This chain connects TRBV6-2 or TRBV6-3 to TRBJ2-3, with TRBD2 as a possible D gene (7 bases). Per the germline V gene, CDR1 is MNHEY and CDR2 is SVGEGT. The CDR3 sequence is 15 residues long. The V end lost 6 bases, the J end lost 4 bases, and 17 bases lay between the germline ends. CDR3: CASSPSRGGADTQYF. CDR3 sequence (DNA): TGTGCCAGCAGCCCCAGTCGAGGGGGGGCAGATACGCAGTATTTT.

This chain uses TRBV19 with TRBJ1-1, with D perhaps TRBD1 (5 bases). V shed 10 bases and J shed 1 base, with 13 bases lying between them. Germline V CDR1 and CDR2: LNHDA, SQIVND (reference sequence). This CDR3 has 13 amino acids. Here the CDR3 reads CATRTFSNTEAFF. CDR3 coding DNA: TGTGCCACTAGGACATTTTCGAACACTGAAGCTTTCTTT.

The chain has TRBV7-8 and TRBJ2-5, with 7 bases identical to TRBD1. The CDR3 is made up of 15 amino acids. The trim removed 7 bases at V and 4 bases at J, leaving 12 bases unmatched. CDR1 is SGHVS, CDR2 FQNEAQ, per germline. The chain's CDR3 is CASTLMTGMAETQYF. The CDR3 region has the DNA TGTGCCAGCACCCTAATGACAGGGATGGCAGAGACCCAGTACTTC.

This clone was detected once. The chain uses TRBV7-3 and TRBJ1-1; no clear D. Germline values: CDR1 SGHTA, CDR2 FQGTGA. Trimming removed 2 bases at V and 0 bases at J, with 10 bases between. This CDR3 spans 15 amino acids. DNA for the CDR3: TGTGCCAGCAGCTTATACGGGAGCTTGAACACTGAAGCTTTCTTT. Amino acid sequence: CASSLYGSLNTEAFF.

The chain couples TRBV6-4 to TRBJ1-2; D is ambiguous. The CDR3 covers 10 residues. V was pared by 9 bases and J by 7 bases, with 9 bases between. From germline, CDR1 is MRHNA and CDR2 SNTAGT. The CDR3: CARPRPGYTF. Written as DNA, the CDR3 is TGTGCCAGGCCGAGGCCTGGCTACACCTTC.

This chain uses TRBV6-5 with TRBJ1-5; D remains unclear. CDR1 is MNHEY and CDR2 is SVGAGI in the germline V gene. Trimming took 5 bases from V and 0 from J, leaving 8 bases between them. CDR3 size: 14 residues. The CDR3 DNA follows: TGTGCCAGCAGTCTCCAGTATAGCAATCAGCCCCAGCATTTT. It codes for CASSLQYSNQPQHF.

This sequence joins TRBV5-4 and TRBJ1-2, with D unresolved. Per the germline V gene, CDR1 is SGHNT and CDR2 is YYREEE (reference sequence). This CDR3 contains 14 residues. V lost 4 bases to trimming and J lost 5 bases, with 15 bases between them. The CDR3 sequence: CASSTGGGGYGYTF. The CDR3 coding sequence is TGTGCCAGCAGCACCGGCGGCGGTGGATATGGCTACACCTTC.